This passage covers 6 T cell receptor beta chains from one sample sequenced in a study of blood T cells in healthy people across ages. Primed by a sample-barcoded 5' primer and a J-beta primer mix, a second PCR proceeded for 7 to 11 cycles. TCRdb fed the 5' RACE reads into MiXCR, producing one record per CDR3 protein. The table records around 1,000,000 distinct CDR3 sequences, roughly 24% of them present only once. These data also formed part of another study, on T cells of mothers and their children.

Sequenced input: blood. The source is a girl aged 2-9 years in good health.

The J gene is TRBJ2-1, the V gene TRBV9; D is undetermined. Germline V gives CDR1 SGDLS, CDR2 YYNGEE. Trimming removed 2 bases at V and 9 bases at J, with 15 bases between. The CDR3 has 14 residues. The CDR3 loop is CASSVEPPYSEQFF. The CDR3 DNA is TGTGCCAGCAGCGTCGAGCCCCCGTATAGTGAGCAGTTCTTC.

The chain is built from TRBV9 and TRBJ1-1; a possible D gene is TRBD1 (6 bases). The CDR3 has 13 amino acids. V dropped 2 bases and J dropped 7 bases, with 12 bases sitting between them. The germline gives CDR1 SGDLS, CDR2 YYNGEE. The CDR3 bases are TGTGCCAGCAGCGTTGGGGACATCCATGAAGCTTTCTTT. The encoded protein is CASSVGDIHEAFF.

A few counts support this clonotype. The CDR3 loop reads CASSPVAGQAYEQYF. The DNA for the CDR3 is TGTGCCAGCAGCCCAGTGGCGGGCCAAGCCTACGAGCAGTACTTC. V and J are TRBV6-2 or TRBV6-3 and TRBJ2-7, with D possibly TRBD2 on 5 matching bases. The CDR3 is made up of 15 amino acids. Germline values: CDR1 MNHEY, CDR2 SVGEGT. Between the trimmed V and J ends, which lost 6 bases and 2 bases, there was a span of 17 bases.

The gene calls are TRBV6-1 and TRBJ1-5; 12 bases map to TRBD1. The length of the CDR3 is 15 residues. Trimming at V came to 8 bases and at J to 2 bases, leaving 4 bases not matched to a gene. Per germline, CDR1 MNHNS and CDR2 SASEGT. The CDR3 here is CASRDRGPGNQPQHF. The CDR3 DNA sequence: TGTGCCAGCCGGGACAGGGGGCCGGGCAATCAGCCCCAGCATTTT.

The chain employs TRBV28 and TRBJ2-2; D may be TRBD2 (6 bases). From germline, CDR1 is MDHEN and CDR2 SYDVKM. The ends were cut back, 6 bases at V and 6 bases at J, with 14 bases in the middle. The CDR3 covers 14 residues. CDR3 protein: CASSYGRLAGELFF. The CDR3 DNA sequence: TGTGCCAGCAGCTACGGGAGATTAGCCGGGGAGCTGTTTTTT.

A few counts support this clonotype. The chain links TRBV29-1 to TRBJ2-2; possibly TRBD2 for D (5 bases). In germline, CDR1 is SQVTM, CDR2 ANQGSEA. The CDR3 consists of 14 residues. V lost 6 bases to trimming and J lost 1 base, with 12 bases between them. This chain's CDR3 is CSVRGLLNTGELFF. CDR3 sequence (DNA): TGCAGCGTCCGAGGACTCTTGAACACCGGGGAGCTGTTTTTT.